The 12 T cell receptor beta chains presented below share a single source sample, sequenced in a study of blood T cell repertoires in COVID-19. TCRdb keeps only in-frame clones here, not all; method: immunoSEQ multiplex PCR. The sample shows 150,000 to 200,000 clones, 90% of them seen only once. Sequenced sample: peripheral blood. The source of these receptors is a man between 60 and 70 years old with active or convalescent COVID-19.

The rearrangement joins TRBV6-6 to TRBJ2-5; D is undetermined. V was trimmed by 2 bases and J by 5 bases, leaving 9 bases between them. From germline, CDR1 is MNHNY and CDR2 SVGAGI (reference sequence). The CDR3 covers 13 residues. The CDR3 is CASSYTDRETQYF. CDR3 DNA sequence: TGTGCCAGCAGTTACACAGACCGGGAGACCCAGTACTTC.

The V and J genes are TRBV5-1 and TRBJ2-1, with D maybe TRBD2 (5 bases). Germline CDR1 reads SGHRS; CDR2 reads YFSETQ. V gave up 0 bases and J gave up 8 bases, with 15 bases separating them. The CDR3 is 15 residues long. The CDR3 bases are TGCGCCAGCAGCTTGGGAATATTAGTGGAGGATGAGCAGTTCTTC. It encodes CASSLGILVEDEQFF.

This rearrangement joins TRBV7-2 to TRBJ2-7; the match to TRBD1 covers 8 bases. V gave up 0 bases and J gave up 4 bases; unmatched junction bases: 2. The germline CDR1 and CDR2 sequences are SGHTA and FQGNSA. The CDR3 spans 14 residues. CDR3: CASSLATGEYEQYF. CDR3 nucleotides: TGTGCCAGCAGCTTAGCGACAGGGGAGTACGAGCAGTACTTC.

J is TRBJ2-7 and V is TRBV19, with 7 bases identical to TRBD1. The germline gives CDR1 LNHDA, CDR2 SQIVND (reference sequence). J gave up 6 bases and V 3 bases, and 8 bases lay outside the gene matches. The CDR3 runs to 14 residues. CDR3 residues: CASSMRGGGGEQYF. The CDR3 bases are TGTGCCAGTAGTATGAGAGGGGGCGGCGGCGAGCAGTACTTC.

The chain joins TRBV27 to TRBJ2-7; 7 bases fit TRBD1. The germline V gene encodes CDR1 MNHEY and CDR2 SMNVEV (reference sequence). Losses at the gene ends were 6 bases for V and 0 bases for J; bases not matched to a gene: 8. This CDR3 comprises 15 residues. The CDR3 DNA reads as TGTGCCAGCAGCAATACCAGGGGGAGCTCCTACGAGCAGTACTTC. Encoded protein: CASSNTRGSSYEQYF.

The chain has TRBV7-2 and TRBJ1-2, with 7 bases lining up with TRBD1. This CDR3 comprises 13 residues. Germline values: CDR1 SGHTA, CDR2 FQGNSA. Trimming removed 5 bases from V and 3 bases from J; junction bases left unmatched: 3. Here the CDR3 DNA reads TGTGCCAGCAGCCAGAGGGGGCACTATGGCTACACCTTC. Encoded protein: CASSQRGHYGYTF.

This rearrangement joins TRBV14 to TRBJ2-1, with 9 bases matching TRBD2. Germline CDR1 is SGHDN and CDR2 is FVKESK. J was trimmed by 4 bases and V by 4 bases; bases with no gene match: 5. The CDR3 is 15 residues long. The CDR3 bases are TGTGCCAGCAGCCGTCTAGCGGGGCCATACAATGAGCAGTTCTTC. This translates into CASSRLAGPYNEQFF. Using reference TRBV14 and TRBJ2-1 for the parts outside the CDR3, the full variable domain is EAGVTQFPSHSVIEKGQTVTLRCDPISGHDNLYWYRRVMGKEIKFLLHFVKESKQDESGMPNNRFLAERTGGTYSTLKVQPAELEDSGVYFCASSRLAGPYNEQFFGPGTRLTVL.

V and J are TRBV19 and TRBJ2-7; D possibly corresponds to TRBD2 (6 bases). Trimming stripped 2 bases from V and 4 bases from J, with 9 bases between. The CDR3 loop spans 13 amino acids. Germline CDR1 reads LNHDA; CDR2 reads SQIVND (reference sequence). The CDR3 protein is CASSILEGYEQYF. The CDR3 DNA reads as TGTGCCAGTAGTATACTGGAGGGTTACGAGCAGTACTTC.

This clone has just one count. This rearrangement joins TRBV6-2 or TRBV6-3 to TRBJ2-5, with D perhaps TRBD2 (5 bases). The CDR3 sequence is 16 residues long. Germline V CDR1 and CDR2: MNHEY, SVGEGT. Deletions cut 0 bases from V and 0 bases from J, with 11 bases between. The CDR3 region has the DNA TGTGCCAGCAGTTACTCGATCGGGGTACACCAAGAGACCCAGTACTTC. The encoded protein is CASSYSIGVHQETQYF.

This clone was picked up one time. The chain is built from TRBV3-1 (or the pseudogene TRBV3-2) and TRBJ1-5; D gene ambiguous. The CDR3 spans 12 residues. Germline CDR1 and CDR2: LGHDT and YNNKEL (reference sequence). With 3 bases removed from V and 4 bases from J, the gap between germline ends came to 4 bases. For the CDR3, the DNA is TGTGCCAGCAGCCATCTGAATCAGCCCCAGCATTTT. Protein product: CASSHLNQPQHF.

The chain combines TRBV19 with TRBJ2-3; TRBD1 agrees at 10 bases. The CDR3 extends over 17 amino acids. Germline lookup yields CDR1 LNHDA and CDR2 SQIVND (reference sequence). Unmatched junction bases numbered 14, after V lost 3 bases and J lost 8 bases. The CDR3 DNA follows: TGTGCCAGTAGTATGTCCACCGGGACAGGGGTGTGGGGTACGCAGTATTTT. This translates into CASSMSTGTGVWGTQYF.

The CDR3 spells CASRPTGGRETQYF. The DNA for the CDR3 is TGTGCCAGCAGACCGACAGGGGGCAGGGAGACCCAGTACTTC. The chain has TRBV6-5 and TRBJ2-5; 10 nucleotides match TRBD1. The V segment lost 6 bases and the J segment 5 bases; nucleotides outside the gene matches: 6. Germline CDR1 and CDR2: MNHEY and SVGAGI. This CDR3 spans 14 amino acids.